Given below is one T cell receptor (beta chain) in context. What it binds is unknown. Since all of the isolated RNA was reverse transcribed, expressed TCRB transcripts were what got sequenced. Sequencing was performed with immunoSEQ multiplex PCR; in TCRdb, only in-frame clones are kept and a portion is missing. The sample has roughly 500,000 clones; around 30% are singletons. This entry is derived from a study of beta chain features in type 1 diabetes. Study outcomes and limitations: Whatever favoring of shorter templates PCR might show would apply equally to patients and controls.

Sequenced: naive CD4+ T cells from blood. The sequence was obtained from a young man in good health.

CDR3 sequence: CAWSTPGQWTGELFF. The DNA of the CDR3 is TGTGCCTGGAGTACCCCGGGACAGTGGACCGGGGAGCTGTTTTTT. This chain uses TRBV30 with TRBJ2-2, with TRBD1 matching 7 bases. Per the germline V gene, CDR1 is GTSNPN and CDR2 is SVGIG (reference sequence). V shed 2 bases, J shed 5 bases, and the junction held 8 bases outside the gene matches. CDR3 length equals 15 residues.